A selection of T cell receptor beta chains follows, all from one sample in a study of Ad26.COV2.S vaccination and SARS-CoV-2 variants. The protocol was immunoSEQ multiplex PCR, while the TCRdb copy is restricted to in-frame clones and leaves out a portion. The sample consists of 380,000 or so clones, around 88% of them appearing once. The source material was peripheral blood, sampled in a trial of Ad26.COV2.S vaccine versus placebo. The receptor source for this set is a person aged 18-65 years who received the Ad26.COV2.S COVID-19 vaccine or a placebo. Both conserved end residues are part of each CDR3. D genes are given only for firm matches. Not every row has a clone size; where given, it reads once, few, many or a size class.

CASSLSGRAPYEQYF | TGTGCCAGCAGCCTCAGCGGGAGGGCCCCCTACGAGCAGTACTTC | TRBV3-1/TRBV3-2 | TRBD2 | TRBJ2-7 | .
CASSGTGNQPQHF | TGTGCCAGCAGCGGGACAGGCAATCAGCCCCAGCATTTT | TRBV2 | TRBD1 | TRBJ1-5 | once
CASSASGGQETQYF | TGTGCCAGCAGCGCCAGCGGGGGACAAGAGACCCAGTACTTC | TRBV5-5 | TRBD2 | TRBJ2-5 | few
CASSGTTSGTGELFF | TGCGCCAGCAGCGGGACGACTAGCGGTACCGGGGAGCTGTTTTTT | TRBV5-1 | TRBD2 | TRBJ2-2 | .
CASSQEFSTDTQYF | TGTGCCAGCAGCCAGGAGTTTAGCACAGATACGCAGTATTTT | TRBV4-2 | . | TRBJ2-3 | .
CASSLWGGSMNTEAFF | TGTGCCAGCAGCTTGTGGGGGGGCTCTATGAACACTGAAGCTTTCTTT | TRBV5-4 | . | TRBJ1-1 | .
CASSLGSGSGEQFF | TGTGCCAGCAGCTTGGGTAGCGGGAGTGGTGAGCAGTTCTTC | TRBV7-3 | TRBD2 | TRBJ2-1 | .
CASSPREGSPTNYGYTF | TGCGCCAGCAGCCCCAGGGAGGGGTCTCCTACTAACTATGGCTACACCTTC | TRBV4-1 | . | TRBJ1-2 | .
CASTPDRGRVTEAFF | TGTGCCAGCACCCCTGACAGGGGGCGGGTCACTGAAGCTTTCTTT | TRBV5-6 | TRBD1 | TRBJ1-1 | .
CASSPTANEKLFF | TGTGCCAGCAGTCCGACAGCAAATGAAAAACTGTTTTTT | TRBV12-3/TRBV12-4 | . | TRBJ1-4 | .
CASSTSGPDGEQYF | TGTGCCAGCAGTACGTCAGGGCCGGATGGAGAGCAGTACTTC | TRBV28 | . | TRBJ2-7 | .
CASSPRPGQQGGYLREEYF | TGTGCCAGCTCGCCAAGACCGGGACAGCAGGGGGGTTACCTAAGGGAAGAGTATTTT | TRBV18 | . | TRBJ2-3 | .
CASSLRIGDRSTDTQYF | TGTGCCAGCAGTTTAAGGATCGGGGACAGGTCCACAGATACGCAGTATTTT | TRBV27 | TRBD1 | TRBJ2-3 | .
CASSLGIGPSGRGRDEQFF | TGCGCCAGCAGCTTAGGTATCGGTCCTAGCGGGAGGGGAAGGGATGAGCAGTTCTTC | TRBV5-1 | TRBD2 | TRBJ2-1 | .
CASLFRLLGGGADTQYF | TGTGCCAGCTTGTTTAGGTTGCTGGGCGGGGGGGCCGATACGCAGTATTTT | TRBV2 | TRBD2 | TRBJ2-3 | .
CASSQEGGGPEKLFF | TGCGCCAGCAGCCAAGAGGGCGGGGGCCCTGAAAAACTGTTTTTT | TRBV4-1 | . | TRBJ1-4 | once
CASSPPYSGAGTYEQYF | TGTGCCAGCTCACCACCGTACTCTGGAGCTGGGACCTACGAGCAGTACTTC | TRBV18 | . | TRBJ2-7 | .
CASSSIRSGELFF | TGTGCCAGCAGCTCCATCCGGTCCGGGGAGCTGTTTTTT | TRBV11-2 | . | TRBJ2-2 | .
CASRGGVRNTEAFF | TGTGCCAGCAGGGGGGGAGTCCGGAACACTGAAGCTTTCTTT | TRBV2 | . | TRBJ1-1 | .
CAISRTGTGSSYEQYF | TGTGCCATCAGCCGGACCGGGACAGGGAGCTCCTACGAGCAGTACTTC | TRBV10-3 | TRBD1 | TRBJ2-7 | .
CASRRTGGAGNQPQHF | TGTGCCAGCAGGCGCACAGGGGGCGCGGGCAATCAGCCCCAGCATTTT | TRBV5-8 | TRBD1 | TRBJ1-5 | .
CATSDAGKETQYF | TGTGCCACCAGTGATGCAGGTAAAGAGACCCAGTACTTC | TRBV24-1 | . | TRBJ2-5 | .
CASSFSSSYEQYF | TGTGCCAGCAGTTTCTCCAGCTCCTACGAGCAGTACTTC | TRBV27 | . | TRBJ2-7 | .